This T cell receptor beta chain was profiled in a study of blood T cell repertoires in COVID-19. About the study: From T cells, B-cell-depleted T cells, or PBMCs came the material, which was cDNA or gDNA.

Enrolment of Seattle patients took place during active infection, and they were followed longitudinally. Authors' analysis steps: Estimation of nucleated cell counts relied on the amplification of reference gene primers. Profiled with immunoSEQ multiplex PCR; TCRdb holds only in-frame clones, not every one. V and J calls and clone size are as listed in that table; D and trimming were resolved from the DNA. The data contain about 160,000 clones, 60% to 85% of them singletons. Germline V lookup: CDR1 LNHDA, CDR2 SQIVND (reference sequence). Trimming stripped 8 bases from V and 8 bases from J, with 10 bases between. This CDR3 is 11 amino acids long. This clone appeared a few times. The sample carries other DNA sequences with the same CDR3.

The sequence derives from a woman aged 55-70 years with COVID-19, enrolled during active disease. The gene calls are TRBV19 and TRBJ2-1; D perhaps matches TRBD1 (5 bases). The sequenced sample was peripheral blood. The CDR3 DNA follows: TGTGCCAGTCGGCAGGGCTATGAGCAGTTCTTC. Protein sequence: CASRQGYEQFF.